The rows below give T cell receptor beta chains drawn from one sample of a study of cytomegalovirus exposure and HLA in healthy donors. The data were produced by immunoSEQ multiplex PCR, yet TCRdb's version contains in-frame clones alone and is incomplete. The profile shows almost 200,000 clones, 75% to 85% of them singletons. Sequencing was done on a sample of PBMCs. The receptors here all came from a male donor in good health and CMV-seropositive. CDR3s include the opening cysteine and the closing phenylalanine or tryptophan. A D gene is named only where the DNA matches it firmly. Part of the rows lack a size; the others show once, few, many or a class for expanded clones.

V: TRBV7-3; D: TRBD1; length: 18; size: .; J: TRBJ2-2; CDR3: CASSLRPSWTGNTGELFF; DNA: TGTGCCAGCAGCTTACGCCCCTCCTGGACAGGCAACACCGGGGAGCTGTTTTTT
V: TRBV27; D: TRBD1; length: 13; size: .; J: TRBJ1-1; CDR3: CASTTGTNTEAFF; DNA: TGTGCCAGCACGACAGGGACGAACACTGAAGCTTTCTTT
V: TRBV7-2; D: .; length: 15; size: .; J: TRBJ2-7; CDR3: CASSPPSVWGGEQYF; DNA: TGTGCCAGCAGCCCCCCGAGTGTGTGGGGAGGCGAGCAGTACTTC
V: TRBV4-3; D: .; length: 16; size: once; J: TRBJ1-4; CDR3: CASSQGQYATNEKLFF; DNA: TGCGCCAGCAGCCAAGGGCAGTATGCAACTAATGAAAAACTGTTTTTT
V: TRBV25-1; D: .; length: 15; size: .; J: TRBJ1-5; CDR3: CASSDFENSNQPQHF; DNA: TGTGCCAGCAGTGATTTTGAGAATAGCAATCAGCCCCAGCATTTT
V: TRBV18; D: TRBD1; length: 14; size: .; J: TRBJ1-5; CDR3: CASSPGQVNQPQHF; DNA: TGTGCCAGCTCACCGGGACAGGTCAATCAGCCCCAGCATTTT
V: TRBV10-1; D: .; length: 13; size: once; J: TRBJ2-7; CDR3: CAANRPDSYEQYF; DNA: TGCGCCGCTAACCGTCCTGACTCGTACGAGCAGTACTTC
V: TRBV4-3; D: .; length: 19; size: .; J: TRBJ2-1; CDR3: CASSQDRVPEGLSYNEQFF; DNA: TGCGCCAGCAGCCAAGACAGGGTCCCCGAAGGCCTCTCCTACAATGAGCAGTTCTTC
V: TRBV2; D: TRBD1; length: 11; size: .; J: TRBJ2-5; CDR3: CAITGGETQYF; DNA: TGTGCCATAACAGGGGGAGAGACCCAGTACTTC
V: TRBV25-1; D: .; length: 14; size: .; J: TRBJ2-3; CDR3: CASSGRVSTDTQYF; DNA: TGTGCCAGCAGTGGCAGGGTTAGCACAGATACGCAGTATTTT
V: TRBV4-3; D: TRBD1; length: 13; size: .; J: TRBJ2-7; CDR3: CASSRTGYYEQYF; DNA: TGCGCCAGCAGCCGGACAGGCTACTACGAGCAGTACTTC
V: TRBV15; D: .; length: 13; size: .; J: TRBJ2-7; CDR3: CATSRIISYEQYF; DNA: TGTGCCACCAGCAGAATCATCTCCTACGAGCAGTACTTC
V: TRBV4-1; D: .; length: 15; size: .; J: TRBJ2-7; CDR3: CASSQDLTVLYEQYF; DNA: TGCGCCAGCAGCCAAGACTTAACGGTCCTCTACGAGCAGTACTTC
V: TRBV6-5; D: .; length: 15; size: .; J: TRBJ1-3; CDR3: CASSPQGSSGNTIYF; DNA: TGTGCCAGCAGCCCACAGGGTTCCTCTGGAAACACCATATATTTT
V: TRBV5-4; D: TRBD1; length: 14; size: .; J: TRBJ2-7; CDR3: CASSLRQGAYEQYF; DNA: TGTGCCAGCAGCTTAAGACAGGGGGCGTACGAGCAGTACTTC